Listed below are T cell receptor beta chains from one sample, sequenced in a study of the immune and genomic landscape of osteosarcoma. The assay was immunoSEQ multiplex PCR, and TCRdb's table has in-frame clones only and misses some. The sample has under 3,500 clones; more than 75% are singletons. The sequenced material came from metastatic tumor tissue from the lung. All receptors derive from a woman aged 18 to 35 with osteosarcoma. CDR3s include the opening cysteine and the closing phenylalanine or tryptophan. D genes are given only for firm matches. The listing skips clone size in some rows; elsewhere it reads once, few, many or a size class.

.	TRBJ2-1	TRBV10-3	.	CATLKALGTYNEQFF	TGTGCCACCTTAAAGGCGTTGGGCACCTACAATGAGCAGTTCTTC
.	TRBJ1-2	TRBV6-5	.	CASKEKCVYGYTF	TGTGCCAGCAAGGAAAAGTGCGTCTATGGCTACACCTTC
.	TRBJ2-2	TRBV5-6	.	CASSPLAGPNTGELFF	TGTGCCAGCAGCCCGTTGGCGGGGCCCAACACCGGGGAGCTGTTTTTT
.	TRBJ1-2	TRBV7-2	TRBD1	CASSTTRTGGSNYGYTF	TGTGCCAGCAGCACCACCCGGACAGGGGGCTCTAACTATGGCTACACCTTC
few	TRBJ1-6	TRBV30	TRBD1	CAWTRGNSPLHF	TGTGCCTGGACCAGGGGGAATTCACCCCTCCACTTT
.	TRBJ1-2	TRBV19	.	CASSPRRVYGYTF	TGTGCCAGTAGTCCCCGGAGGGTCTATGGCTACACCTTC
.	TRBJ2-1	TRBV27	TRBD2	CASSPRLAGALVF	TGTGCCAGCAGCCCAAGACTAGCGGGGGCCCTAGTCTTC
.	TRBJ2-1	TRBV5-4	TRBD1	CASSLGYRGQDNEQFF	TGTGCCAGCAGCTTGGGTTACAGGGGGCAGGACAATGAGCAGTTCTTC
few	TRBJ1-5	TRBV7-9	.	CASSSSGPGNQPQHF	TGTGCCAGCAGCTCCTCGGGGCCTGGCAATCAGCCCCAGCATTTT
.	TRBJ2-1	TRBV7-9	.	CASSHDRPGEQFF	TGTGCCAGCAGCCATGACAGGCCGGGAGAGCAGTTCTTC
.	TRBJ1-5	TRBV30	.	CAWRPGSTGSNQPQHF	TGTGCCTGGAGACCGGGGTCCACGGGGAGCAATCAGCCCCAGCATTTT
.	TRBJ1-4	TRBV6-1	TRBD1	CASRSTGGSEKLFF	TGTGCCAGCAGATCAACAGGGGGCTCCGAGAAACTGTTTTTT
.	TRBJ2-5	TRBV15	TRBD2	CATSKLAGARQETQYF	TGTGCCACCAGCAAACTAGCGGGGGCCCGGCAAGAGACCCAGTACTTC
.	TRBJ2-1	TRBV10-3	TRBD2	CAISPLRGTSSNEQFF	TGTGCCATCAGCCCGCTTCGGGGGACTAGTTCCAATGAGCAGTTCTTC